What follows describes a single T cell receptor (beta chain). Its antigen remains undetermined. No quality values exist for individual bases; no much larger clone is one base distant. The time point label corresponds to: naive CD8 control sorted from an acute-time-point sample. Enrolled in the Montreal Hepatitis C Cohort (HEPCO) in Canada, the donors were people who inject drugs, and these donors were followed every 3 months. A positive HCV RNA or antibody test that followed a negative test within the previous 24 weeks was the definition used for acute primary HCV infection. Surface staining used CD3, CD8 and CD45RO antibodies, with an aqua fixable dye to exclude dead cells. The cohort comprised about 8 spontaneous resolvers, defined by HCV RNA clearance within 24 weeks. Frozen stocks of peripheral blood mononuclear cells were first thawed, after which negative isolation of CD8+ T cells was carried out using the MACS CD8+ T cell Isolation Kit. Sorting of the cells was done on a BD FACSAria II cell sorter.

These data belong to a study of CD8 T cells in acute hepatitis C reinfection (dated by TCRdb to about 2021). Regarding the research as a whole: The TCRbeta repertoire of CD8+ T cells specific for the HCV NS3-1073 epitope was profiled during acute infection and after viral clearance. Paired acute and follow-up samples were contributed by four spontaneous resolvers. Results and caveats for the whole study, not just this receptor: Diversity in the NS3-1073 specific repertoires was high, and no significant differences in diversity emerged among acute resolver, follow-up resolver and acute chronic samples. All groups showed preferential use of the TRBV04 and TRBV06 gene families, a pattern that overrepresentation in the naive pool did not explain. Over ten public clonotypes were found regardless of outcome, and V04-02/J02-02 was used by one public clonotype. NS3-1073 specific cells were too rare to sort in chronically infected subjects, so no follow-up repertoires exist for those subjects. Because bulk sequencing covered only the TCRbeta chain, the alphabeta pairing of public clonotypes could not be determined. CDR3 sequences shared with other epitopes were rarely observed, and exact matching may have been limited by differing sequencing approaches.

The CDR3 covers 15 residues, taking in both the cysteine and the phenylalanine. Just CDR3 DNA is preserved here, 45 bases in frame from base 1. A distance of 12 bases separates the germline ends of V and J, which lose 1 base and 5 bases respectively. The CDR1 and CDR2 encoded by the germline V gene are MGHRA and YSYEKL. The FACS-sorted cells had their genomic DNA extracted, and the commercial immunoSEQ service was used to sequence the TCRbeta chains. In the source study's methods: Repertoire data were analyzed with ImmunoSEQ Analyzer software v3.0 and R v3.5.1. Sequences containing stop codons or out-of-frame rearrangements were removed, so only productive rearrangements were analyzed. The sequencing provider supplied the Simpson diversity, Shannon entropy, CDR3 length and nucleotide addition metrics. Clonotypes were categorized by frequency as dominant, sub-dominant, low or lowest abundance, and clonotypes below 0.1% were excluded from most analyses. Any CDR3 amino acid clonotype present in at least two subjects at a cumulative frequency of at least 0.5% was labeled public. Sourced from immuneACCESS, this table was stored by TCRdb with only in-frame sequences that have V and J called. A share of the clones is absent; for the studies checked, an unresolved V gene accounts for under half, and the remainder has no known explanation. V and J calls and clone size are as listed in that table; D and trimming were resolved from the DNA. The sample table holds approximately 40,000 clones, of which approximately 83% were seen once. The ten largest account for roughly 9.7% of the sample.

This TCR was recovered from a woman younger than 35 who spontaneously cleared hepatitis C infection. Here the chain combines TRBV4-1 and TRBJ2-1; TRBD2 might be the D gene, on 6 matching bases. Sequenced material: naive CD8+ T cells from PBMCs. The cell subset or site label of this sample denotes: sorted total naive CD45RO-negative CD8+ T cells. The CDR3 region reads CASSQGVGTHNEQFF. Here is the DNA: TGCGCCAGCAGCCAAGGGGTGGGGACTCACAATGAGCAGTTCTTC.